This T cell receptor beta chain was captured in a study of OX40 agonist ivuxolimab in advanced cancers. General study findings and limits: Low normalized T-cell clonal expansion also characterized some of the nonresponders. Both CD4+ and CD8+ T cell populations in blood had undergone clonal expansion by week 6 at 0.1 to 3.0 mg/kg.

Sequenced by immunoSEQ multiplex PCR; TCRdb stores in-frame clones only, minus some. The sample records tens of thousands of clones, 80% to 85% being singletons. This clone was detected once. Its matching antigen is unknown. Germline-derived CDR1 and CDR2 are LNHDA and SQIVND (reference sequence). The V end was cut by 0 bases, the J end by 0 bases, with 15 bases between. The CDR3 totals 18 residues. The genes are TRBV19 and TRBJ2-1; maybe TRBD1 (6 bases). This material consisted of CD4+ or CD8+ T cells sorted from blood, taken in a trial of the OX40 agonist ivuxolimab. This receptor was taken from an adult with an advanced solid tumor such as melanoma, head and neck, liver or kidney cancer. DNA for the CDR3: TGTGCCAGTAGTATAGAGGTCAGGGGACCTAGCTCCTACAATGAGCAGTTCTTC. Amino acid sequence: CASSIEVRGPSSYNEQFF.